A single TCR beta chain is shown here with its context. Antigen unknown. CD3+CD4+ and CD3+CD8+ cells were FACS-sorted from thawed unstimulated PBMCs. This specimen belongs to a study of T cell clones after liver transplantation. Looking at the study overall: Tolerant meant at least one year fully off immunosuppression without liver enzymes above twice normal.

This CDR3 is 17 amino acids long. Germline lookup yields CDR1 MDHEN and CDR2 SYDVKM. The germline V and J ends were trimmed by 6 bases and 0 bases, with 18 bases remaining between them. Study conclusions and caveats: Low donor cell numbers restricted donor-reactive repertoire measurement in a couple of subjects. Circulating graft-donor-reactive CD4 TCRbeta sequences fell significantly post-transplant in most of the 8 subjects.

Only in-frame clones appear in the TCRdb table, and some are missing; sequencing was by immunoSEQ multiplex PCR. Of about 50,000 clones detected, approximately 71% appear once; the ten largest clones hold about 10%. The chain recombines TRBV28 with TRBJ2-4; unclear D gene. The sequences come from CD4+ T cells from blood, collected around 52 months after liver transplant. The receptor comes from a human patient who received a liver transplant. Part of the T cells may come from the graft donor. The CDR3 here is CASSQILTGLAKNIQYF. CDR3 nucleotide sequence: TGTGCCAGCAGCCAAATCCTGACGGGCCTAGCCAAAAACATTCAGTACTTC. Supplemented by reference TRBV28 and TRBJ2-4, the full variable domain reads DVKVTQSSRYLVKRTGEKVFLECVQDMDHENMFWYRQDPGLGLRLIYFSYDVKMKEKGDIPEGYSVSREKKERFSLILESASTNQTSMYLCASSQILTGLAKNIQYFGAGTRLSVL.